The 29 T cell receptor beta chains below were found in one sample sequenced in a study of blood T cells in healthy people across ages (dated by TCRdb to about 2015). The library was generated by 5' RACE. The listed sequencing device is Illumina HiSeq 2500. A second roughly 7 to 11 cycle PCR used a sample-barcoded 5' primer and a J-beta primer mix. In-frame beta chains were kept once TCRdb had trimmed the public reads at Q25 with fastp and called clones with MiXCR. Every distinct CDR3 protein forms one entry, paired with its most common genes and DNA. The sample table holds about 1.4 million distinct CDR3 sequences, of which approximately 63% were seen once. About 6.7% of the sample lies in the top ten. Sequenced: blood. These receptors originate from a man younger than 35 in good health.

The rearrangement links TRBV20-1 to TRBJ2-7, with 7 bases matching TRBD2. The CDR3 is 16 residues long. J was trimmed by 0 bases and V by 0 bases; bases with no gene match: 8. Germline CDR1 is DFQATT and CDR2 is SNEGSKA (reference sequence). The CDR3 region is CSARDRSGVFSYEQYF. Here the CDR3 DNA reads TGCAGTGCTAGAGATCGAAGCGGGGTATTCTCCTACGAGCAGTACTTC.

Only a few counts were recorded for this clonotype. The rearrangement joins TRBV6-5 to TRBJ2-4, with TRBD1 as a possible D gene (6 bases). CDR1 MNHEY and CDR2 SVGAGI come from the germline V gene. V was clipped by 2 bases and J by 13 bases, with 15 bases between them. The CDR3 is made up of 13 amino acids. CDR3 protein: CASSYADSKEQYF. DNA of the CDR3: TGTGCCAGCAGTTACGCGGACAGTAAAGAGCAGTACTTC.

The chain employs TRBV7-9 and TRBJ2-1, with 9 bases aligning to TRBD2. The CDR3 contains 15 residues. Germline V CDR1 and CDR2: SEHNR, FQNEAQ (reference sequence). Unmatched junction bases numbered 12, after V lost 5 bases and J lost 10 bases. Here the CDR3 reads CASSPFTSGLREQFF. The CDR3 DNA follows: TGTGCCAGCAGCCCCTTTACTAGCGGGCTACGGGAGCAGTTCTTC.

In DNA form, the CDR3 reads TGTGCCAGCAGAGAGGTCGGGGGTTACGACGAGCAGTACTTC. This codes for CASREVGGYDEQYF. The chain joins TRBV6-5 to TRBJ2-7, with a weak D call TRBD2 (6 bases). Germline V gene sequence: CDR1 MNHEY, CDR2 SVGAGI. The CDR3 is made up of 14 amino acids. Trimming left V 6 bases short and J 5 bases short, with 17 bases between.

The rearrangement uses TRBV7-2 and TRBJ2-1; no reliable D call. Germline CDR1 reads SGHTA; CDR2 reads FQGNSA. This CDR3 comprises 16 residues. V was shortened by 7 bases and J by 1 base, with 17 bases between the two germline ends. In DNA, the CDR3 is TGTGCCAGCAAGGAGAGCAGACTTACATCCTACAATGAGCAGTTCTTC. Translated, it gives CASKESRLTSYNEQFF.

The chain recombines TRBV5-1 with TRBJ2-3, with a tentative D call TRBD2 (5 bases). CDR3 length: 15 amino acids. Germline V CDR1 and CDR2: SGHRS, YFSETQ. Trimming cost V 0 bases and J 1 base, with 9 bases left between them. CDR3 residues: CASSLDSARTDTQYF. DNA for the CDR3: TGCGCCAGCAGCTTGGATAGCGCCCGCACAGATACGCAGTATTTT.

The chain combines TRBV7-9 with TRBJ2-3, with 8 bases matching TRBD2. The CDR3 contains 12 residues. V was pared by 11 bases and J by 9 bases, with 10 bases of the junction left unmatched. CDR1 and CDR2 (germline): SEHNR, FQNEAQ (reference sequence). Here the CDR3 reads CAVTGGIETQYF. The CDR3 DNA reads as TGTGCCGTTACGGGGGGGATCGAGACGCAGTATTTT. Together with reference TRBV7-9 and TRBJ2-3, the CDR3 gives the full variable domain: DTGVSQNPRHKITKRGQNVTFRCDPISEHNRLYWYRQTLGQGPEFLTYFQNEAQLEKSRLLSDRFSAERPKGSFSTLEIQRTEQGDSAMYLCAVTGGIETQYFGPGTRLTVL.

This chain links TRBV7-9 with TRBJ1-2, with 7 nucleotides matching TRBD1. The length of the CDR3 is 17 residues. The germline gives CDR1 SEHNR, CDR2 FQNEAQ (reference sequence). V gave up 4 bases and J gave up 3 bases; unmatched junction bases: 14. CDR3 in amino acids: CASSSPSNFDRDYGYTF. In DNA, the CDR3 is TGTGCCAGCAGCTCTCCTTCCAATTTTGACAGGGACTATGGCTACACCTTC.

This clonotype appeared a few times. V is TRBV3-1 and J is TRBJ2-5; D remains ambiguous. Per germline, CDR1 LGHDT and CDR2 YNNKEL (reference sequence). The V and J ends lost 0 bases and 5 bases respectively, with 13 bases between them. The CDR3 covers 15 residues. CDR3 region: CASSQDFRGAETQYF. The CDR3 coding sequence is TGTGCCAGCAGCCAAGATTTCAGAGGTGCGGAGACCCAGTACTTC.

This clonotype was seen more than once but under ten times. The chain joins TRBV4-1 to TRBJ2-5; 8 bases are a match to TRBD2. CDR1 MGHRA and CDR2 YSYEKL come from the germline V gene. This CDR3 comprises 15 residues. With 5 bases clipped from V and 5 bases from J, the junction kept 10 bases outside the gene matches. The CDR3 sequence: CASSLVRGEAETQYF. DNA of the CDR3: TGCGCCAGCAGCTTGGTGCGGGGGGAGGCGGAGACCCAGTACTTC.

This clonotype has only a few counts. The V gene is TRBV4-1, the J gene TRBJ2-7, with D tentatively TRBD2 (6 bases). CDR1 and CDR2 (germline): MGHRA, YSYEKL. The V and J ends lost 3 bases and 2 bases respectively, with 17 bases between them. This CDR3 contains 16 residues. CDR3 in amino acids: CASSHLPDSGAYEQYF. In DNA, the CDR3 is TGCGCCAGCAGCCACCTCCCAGATTCGGGGGCCTACGAGCAGTACTTC.

The rearrangement links TRBV5-1 to TRBJ2-3; D tentatively fits TRBD1 or TRBD2 (6 bases each). Trimming took off 0 bases at V and 1 base at J, with 12 bases between the two ends. Germline V gene lookup returns CDR1 SGHRS and CDR2 YFSETQ. The CDR3 runs 16 residues. CDR3 coding DNA: TGCGCCAGCAGCTTGGAAGGAGGGGGAGGCACAGATACGCAGTATTTT. Translation: CASSLEGGGGTDTQYF.

The chain links TRBV7-9 to TRBJ1-1; D is uncertain. V lost 5 bases and J lost 0, with 16 bases in between. The CDR3 runs to 16 residues. Germline V gene data show CDR1 as SEHNR and CDR2 as FQNEAQ (reference sequence). The DNA of the CDR3 is TGTGCCAGCAGCCCACCCATCCGGATGATGAACACTGAAGCTTTCTTT. The encoded protein is CASSPPIRMMNTEAFF.

The V and J genes are TRBV29-1 and TRBJ2-1, with 10 bases identical to TRBD2. Per the germline V gene, CDR1 is SQVTM and CDR2 is ANQGSEA. Trimming took 2 bases from V and 3 from J; bases not matched to a gene: 10. The CDR3 runs 17 residues. CDR3 in amino acids: CSVESVAGGGGYNEQFF. The CDR3 coding sequence is TGCAGCGTTGAATCGGTAGCGGGAGGTGGCGGCTACAATGAGCAGTTCTTC.

The J gene is TRBJ2-4, the V gene TRBV25-1; D remains ambiguous. The CDR3 contains 17 residues. Trimming removed 2 bases at V and 3 bases at J, with 17 bases between. Germline assignment: CDR1 MGHDK and CDR2 SYGVNS. DNA for the CDR3: TGTGCCAGCAGTGAACCGCCTGGCCGCCAACGCAAAAACATTCAGTACTTC. It translates to CASSEPPGRQRKNIQYF.

In this sample, this clonotype turned up a few times. The rearrangement links TRBV5-1 to TRBJ1-5; no reliable D call. The CDR3 is 16 residues long. Looked up from germline, CDR1 is SGHRS and CDR2 is YFSETQ. V was trimmed by 1 base and J by 6 bases, leaving 17 bases between them. CDR3 region: CASSLSPAGIGQPQHF. The CDR3 nucleotides read TGCGCCAGCAGCTTGTCCCCAGCGGGGATAGGTCAGCCCCAGCATTTT. The entire variable domain, with the rest obtained from reference TRBV5-1 and TRBJ1-5, is as follows: KAGVTQTPRYLIKTRGQQVTLSCSPISGHRSVSWYQQTPGQGLQFLFEYFSETQRNKGNFPGRFSGRQFSNSRSEMNVSTLELGDSALYLCASSLSPAGIGQPQHFGDGTRLSIL.

The count of this clonotype is one. V gene TRBV4-1 combines with J gene TRBJ1-1; D unclear. CDR1 is MGHRA, CDR2 YSYEKL, per germline. V was pared by 1 base and J by 2 bases, with 14 bases between. The CDR3 contains 16 residues. In nucleotides, the CDR3 is TGCGCCAGCAGCCAAGTCCTCGGCGGGCGAAACACTGAAGCTTTCTTT. Encoded protein: CASSQVLGGRNTEAFF.

The chain is built from TRBV6-5 and TRBJ2-7; the D gene could be TRBD1 or TRBD2 (5 bases each). The J call may be in error: the DNA end matches TRBJ2-5 better. The length of the CDR3 is 13 residues. Germline V lookup: CDR1 MNHEY, CDR2 SVGAGI. The CDR3 DNA reads TGTGCCAGCCAAGAGGGACGGAGTCAGACCCAGTACTTC. Amino acids: CASQEGRSQTQYF.

This clonotype has a handful of counts. This chain uses TRBV4-1 with TRBJ2-7, with D perhaps matching TRBD1 (5 bases). CDR1 and CDR2 from the germline V gene are MGHRA and YSYEKL. The CDR3 is made up of 13 amino acids. V shed 4 bases and J shed 6 bases, with 13 bases lying between them. DNA for the CDR3: TGCGCCAGCAGCCCGGGCGCCAGGGTCGAGCAGTACTTC. This codes for CASSPGARVEQYF.

The table lists this clonotype with a few counts. V gene TRBV29-1 combines with J gene TRBJ2-7; TRBD1 is a possible D gene (5 bases). The germline V gene encodes CDR1 SQVTM and CDR2 ANQGSEA. Trimming stripped 7 bases from V and 3 bases from J, with 16 bases between. The CDR3 is 13 amino acids. The DNA of the CDR3 is TGCAGCGCCCGTGCAGGGATAGGCTACGAGCAGTACTTC. It yields the protein CSARAGIGYEQYF.

This clonotype was recorded a few times. This chain joins TRBV6-1 and TRBJ1-1; D gene ambiguous. The germline CDR1 and CDR2 sequences are MNHNS and SASEGT. This CDR3 is built from 16 residues. Trimming stripped 2 bases from V and 0 bases from J, with 13 bases between. CDR3 sequence (DNA): TGTGCCAGCAGTGAATGGGCGGCCCACATGAACACTGAAGCTTTCTTT. Its protein product is CASSEWAAHMNTEAFF.

The rearrangement joins TRBV5-1 to TRBJ2-5, with 7 nucleotides matching TRBD2. This CDR3 is 15 amino acids long. After removal of 4 bases from V and 4 bases from J, the junction contained 10 bases not matched to a gene. Germline V gives CDR1 SGHRS, CDR2 YFSETQ. As DNA, the CDR3 is TGCGCCAGCAGCCTCAGGGAGGGGACGATAGAGACCCAGTACTTC. Translation gives CASSLREGTIETQYF.

The sample holds a few counts of this clonotype. The rearrangement joins TRBV7-9 to TRBJ2-7; a weak D match, TRBD1 (5 bases). Per the germline V gene, CDR1 is SEHNR and CDR2 is FQNEAQ (reference sequence). Deletions cut 5 bases from V and 4 bases from J, with 9 bases between. The CDR3 runs to 12 residues. The CDR3 nucleotides read TGTGCCAGCAGCGTGGACATGTACGAGCAGTACTTC. Translation gives CASSVDMYEQYF. The variable domain in full, completed from reference TRBV7-9 and TRBJ2-7, reads DTGVSQNPRHKITKRGQNVTFRCDPISEHNRLYWYRQTLGQGPEFLTYFQNEAQLEKSRLLSDRFSAERPKGSFSTLEIQRTEQGDSAMYLCASSVDMYEQYFGPGTRLTVT.

This clonotype was seen more than once but under ten times. V usage is TRBV5-1 and J usage is TRBJ1-1; D possibly corresponds to TRBD1 (6 bases). This CDR3 region has 14 residues. Trimming cost V 0 bases and J 11 bases, with 17 bases left between them. CDR1 is SGHRS and CDR2 is YFSETQ in the germline V gene. The CDR3 region is CASSLGGMGGEAFF. The CDR3 DNA follows: TGCGCCAGCAGCTTGGGAGGGATGGGGGGCGAGGCTTTCTTT.

This clonotype was picked up a small number of times. V gene TRBV10-3 combines with J gene TRBJ1-2; no clear D. The CDR3 sequence is 16 residues long. In germline, CDR1 is ENHRY, CDR2 SYGVKD. The germline V and J ends were trimmed by 5 bases and 6 bases, with 22 bases remaining between them. In DNA, the CDR3 is TGTGCCATCAGTACTGACCTCCAAAGGGTCGACGATGGCTACACCTTC. This translates into CAISTDLQRVDDGYTF.

This chain uses TRBV7-2 with TRBJ1-4; 12 bases are shared with TRBD1. Germline loops: CDR1 SGHTA, CDR2 FQGNSA. V gave up 5 bases and J gave up 8 bases; unmatched junction bases: 6. The CDR3 totals 15 residues. CDR3 residues: CASSEGTGGGEKLFF. The DNA of the CDR3 is TGTGCCAGCAGCGAGGGGACAGGGGGCGGGGAAAAACTGTTTTTT.

This chain joins TRBV28 and TRBJ1-4, with a tentative D call TRBD1 (5 bases). In germline, CDR1 is MDHEN, CDR2 SYDVKM. The CDR3 runs 16 residues. V was shortened by 6 bases and J by 8 bases, with 22 bases between the two germline ends. CDR3 bases: TGTGCCAGCAGACACCCGACGGGGACTATAGCGGAAAAACTGTTTTTT. Translated: CASRHPTGTIAEKLFF.

The V and J genes are TRBV20-1 and TRBJ2-1, with a tentative D call TRBD1 (6 bases). The CDR3 is 17 residues long. CDR1 is DFQATT and CDR2 is SNEGSKA in the germline V gene (reference sequence). Trimming stripped 0 bases from V and 3 bases from J, with 18 bases between. This CDR3 is CSARDLIGGQNYNEQFF. The CDR3 DNA is TGCAGTGCTAGAGATCTCATTGGGGGCCAAAACTACAATGAGCAGTTCTTC.

This clonotype was counted a few times. The V and J genes are TRBV12-3 or TRBV12-4 and TRBJ2-7; weak D call: TRBD2 (7 bases). The V end lost 7 bases, the J end lost 3 bases, and 16 bases lay between the germline ends. The CDR3 runs 14 residues. The CDR3 DNA reads as TGTGCCAGCACCCTAGGGGGGGACTACTACGAGCAGTACTTC. It yields the protein CASTLGGDYYEQYF.